The sequence of this T cell receptor (beta chain) was determined in a study of regulatory T cells in long-lasting Graves disease. This clonotype came up many times. The time point was: newly diagnosed GD, antithyroid drugs for less than 3 months. PBMC RNA was the source of the TCR library. Researchers made TCR beta libraries by using iRepertoire HTBI primers and running Arm-PCR on CDR3 regions. Authors' processing steps: Sequenced samples collectively carried around 60 TRBV and around 15 TRBJ segments. From the multiplex PCR reads, TCRdb called clonotypes with MiXCR, one entry per CDR3 protein. Here the V and J calls rest on TCRdb's processing, not on the authors' analysis. This sample has around 480,000 distinct CDR3 sequences, with 15% to 20% found just once. Deletions cut 8 bases from V and 5 bases from J, with 15 bases between. This CDR3 is built from 14 residues. Germline CDR1 is MDHEN and CDR2 is SYDVKM.

The data also belong to a second study, concerning T cells in Graves' hyperthyroidism and ophthalmopathy.

The chain recombines TRBV28 with TRBJ1-4; D is unresolved. The material sequenced was peripheral blood mononuclear cells (PBMCs), taken at new diagnosis, from a patient treated with antithyroid drugs. This clonotype was obtained from a man aged 35 to 55 with Graves disease. CDR3 amino acids: CASLLSGSNEKLFF. CDR3 coding DNA: TGTGCCAGCCTCCTTTCGGGTTCAAATGAAAAACTGTTTTTT. Combining the CDR3 with reference TRBV28 and TRBJ1-4 gives the whole variable domain DVKVTQSSRYLVKRTGEKVFLECVQDMDHENMFWYRQDPGLGLRLIYFSYDVKMKEKGDIPEGYSVSREKKERFSLILESASTNQTSMYLCASLLSGSNEKLFFGSGTQLSVL.